The 7 T cell receptor beta chains reported below all come from one sample, sequenced in a study of T cell responses to AZD1222 COVID-19 vaccine. Sequenced by immunoSEQ multiplex PCR; TCRdb stores in-frame clones only, minus some. This sample has over 140,000 clones, with 90% to 95% found just once. This specimen was peripheral blood, taken 28 days after the second AZD1222 dose. The receptor source for this set is an adult who received the AZD1222 COVID-19 vaccine.

The sample holds one count of this clone. The genes are TRBV11-3 and TRBJ1-1; D not resolved. This CDR3 is built from 13 residues. Germline lookup yields CDR1 SGHNT and CDR2 YENEEA. Deletions cut 4 bases from V and 2 bases from J, with 8 bases between. CDR3 amino acids: CASSSRDNTEAFF. In DNA, the CDR3 is TGTGCCAGCAGCTCAAGAGATAACACTGAAGCTTTCTTT.

The gene calls are TRBV10-3 and TRBJ2-7, with 7 bases fitting TRBD1. This CDR3 region has 13 residues. CDR1 is ENHRY, CDR2 SYGVKD, per germline. The junction had 2 bases not matched to a gene; V was cut back by 0 bases and J by 6 bases. CDR3 residues: CAISESKGAEQYF. CDR3 coding DNA: TGTGCCATCAGTGAGTCTAAGGGGGCCGAGCAGTACTTC.

The chain couples TRBV3-1 (or the pseudogene TRBV3-2) to TRBJ1-4, with no clear D. This CDR3 is 15 amino acids long. Germline-derived CDR1 and CDR2 are LGHDT and YNNKEL (reference sequence). The V end lost 4 bases, the J end lost 0 bases, and 9 bases lay between the germline ends. CDR3 loop: CASSPRRSTNEKLFF. CDR3 DNA sequence: TGTGCCAGCAGCCCCCGGCGTTCAACTAATGAAAAACTGTTTTTT.

The V and J genes are TRBV6-5 and TRBJ2-3, with TRBD1 identical over 7 bases. Germline V gives CDR1 MNHEY, CDR2 SVGAGI. V trimming: 7 bases; J trimming: 2 bases; junction bases outside the gene matches: 3. The CDR3 loop spans 13 amino acids. The CDR3 DNA sequence: TGTGCCAGCAACAGGGGATCCACAGATACGCAGTATTTT. Its translation: CASNRGSTDTQYF.

V usage is TRBV6-6 and J usage is TRBJ2-2; the D gene is possibly TRBD2 (6 bases). V lost 8 bases to trimming and J lost 7 bases, with 20 bases between them. CDR3 length: 15 residues. CDR1 and CDR2 from the germline V gene are MNHNY and SVGAGI (reference sequence). The CDR3 sequence is CASWDPGAPGGELFF. Here the CDR3 DNA reads TGTGCCAGCTGGGACCCGGGAGCCCCGGGCGGGGAGCTGTTTTTT.

The chain couples TRBV28 to TRBJ1-2; TRBD1 might be the D (5 bases). This CDR3 comprises 11 residues. The V end lost 7 bases, the J end lost 13 bases, and 16 bases lay between the germline ends. The V gene's germline CDR1 is MDHEN and CDR2 SYDVKM. CDR3 amino acids: CASKTASLSTF. As DNA, the CDR3 is TGTGCCAGCAAGACAGCCTCTCTCTCCACCTTC.

The chain carries TRBV5-8 and TRBJ1-2; 7 nucleotides line up with TRBD1. In germline, CDR1 is SGHTS, CDR2 YDEGEE. Germline trimming cut 2 bases from V and 7 bases from J; bases unmatched to any gene: 8. This CDR3 region has 14 residues. In nucleotides, the CDR3 is TGTGCCAGCAGCTTATGGAGACAGGGTGGTGGCTACACCTTC. Residues: CASSLWRQGGGYTF.